This T cell receptor (beta chain) appears in the sequencing data of a study of CD8+ T cells in alopecia areata. Treatment specified: oral pan-JAK inhibitor, 5-10 mg twice daily. The investigators collected lesional scalp punch biopsies and peripheral blood from alopecia areata patients. CDR1 and CDR2 from the germline V gene are SGHRS and YFSETQ. V was cut by 7 bases and J by 11 bases, with 13 bases left in between. CDR3 size: 11 residues. RNA was isolated and reverse transcribed to cDNA, the sequencing template. The assay was immunoSEQ multiplex PCR, and TCRdb's table has in-frame clones only and misses some. The table shows 4,000 to 5,000 clones, with approximately 90% occurring only once.

This specimen consisted of skin, obtained at week 4, from a patient treated with tofacitinib. The source is a human donor with alopecia areata. The genes are TRBV5-1 and TRBJ2-1; D call uncertain. This CDR3 reads CASGVQSQQFF. The CDR3 DNA is TGCGCCAGCGGGGTGCAGAGCCAGCAGTTCTTC.